Presented here are 26 T cell receptor beta chains from one specimen sequenced in a study of blood T cell repertoires in COVID-19. Measured with immunoSEQ multiplex PCR; TCRdb has only the in-frame clones, and not every one. Among around 320,000 clones listed, roughly 85% were seen once. What was sequenced was peripheral blood. The receptors come from a human donor in a cohort sampled during active COVID-19.

The V gene is TRBV21-1, the J gene TRBJ2-1; the table names TRBD2, a call not compared with the DNA. TRBV21-1 is a pseudogene. The CDR3 consists of 16 residues. CDR3 bases: TGTGCCAGCAGCATCCCGGGGTCCAGCTCCTACAATGAGCAGTTCTTC. Its protein product is CASSIPGSSSYNEQFF.

The chain employs TRBV5-6 and TRBJ1-1; TRBD1 matches at 9 bases. Germline CDR1 SGHDT, CDR2 YYEEEE. This CDR3 region has 18 residues. The V segment lost 4 bases and the J segment 3 bases; nucleotides outside the gene matches: 16. The CDR3 nucleotides read TGTGCCAGCAGCGGGCCATATAGTATGACAGGGGGTCACACTGAAGCTTTCTTT. The encoded protein is CASSGPYSMTGGHTEAFF.

CDR3 DNA sequence: TGTGCCAGCAGCTTGCAGGGAAACACCATATATTTT. Protein sequence: CASSLQGNTIYF. The rearrangement joins TRBV7-8 to TRBJ1-3; D call uncertain. The germline CDR1 and CDR2 sequences are SGHVS and FQNEAQ. The CDR3 runs to 12 residues. Deletions cut 3 bases from V and 4 bases from J, with 4 bases between.

The chain recombines TRBV24-1 with TRBJ1-2, with no clear D. CDR1 and CDR2 from the germline V gene are KGHDR and SFDVKD. V was clipped by 9 bases and J by 7 bases, with 14 bases between them. The CDR3 is 12 residues long. CDR3 coding DNA: TGTGCCACCGAATCCCCAAGAGGTGGCTACACCTTC. Translated, it gives CATESPRGGYTF.

This chain joins TRBV7-9 and TRBJ1-4, with D possibly TRBD1 on 5 matching bases. Between the trimmed V and J ends, which lost 2 bases and 5 bases, there was a span of 15 bases. The CDR3 extends over 16 amino acids. Per the germline V gene, CDR1 is SEHNR and CDR2 is FQNEAQ (reference sequence). The CDR3 DNA reads TGTGCCAGCAGCTTACATCTGGGGCGGCCAAATGAAAAACTGTTTTTT. Amino acid sequence: CASSLHLGRPNEKLFF.

The gene calls are TRBV5-6 and TRBJ1-1; TRBD1 matches at 9 bases. J lost 10 bases, V lost 5 bases, and 9 bases had no gene match. The CDR3 extends over 13 amino acids. Germline loops: CDR1 SGHDT, CDR2 YYEEEE. The CDR3 region has the DNA TGTGCCAGCAGTACCGGGACAGGGTTAAGAGCTTTCTTT. This codes for CASSTGTGLRAFF.

The rearrangement joins TRBV2 to TRBJ1-3; no definite D call. Germline assignment: CDR1 SNHLY and CDR2 FYNNEI. V was clipped by 5 bases and J by 0 bases, with 11 bases between them. The CDR3 is 15 residues long. The CDR3 is CASSRGGNSGNTIYF. In DNA form, the CDR3 reads TGTGCCAGCAGTCGGGGTGGTAACTCTGGAAACACCATATATTTT.

The rearrangement links TRBV11-3 to TRBJ2-1; tentative D call: TRBD2 (6 bases). This CDR3 has 13 amino acids. V was clipped by 5 bases and J by 7 bases, with 12 bases between them. The germline V gene encodes CDR1 SGHNT and CDR2 YENEEA. The CDR3 reads CASSKAGRNEQFF. CDR3 sequence (DNA): TGTGCCAGCAGCAAGGCTGGGAGGAATGAGCAGTTCTTC. Looking up the rest from reference TRBV11-3 and TRBJ2-1 gives the full variable domain: EAGVVQSPRYKIIEKKQPVAFWCNPISGHNTLYWYLQNLGQGPELLIRYENEEAVDDSQLPKDRFSAERLKGVDSTLKIQPAELGDSAVYLCASSKAGRNEQFFGPGTRLTVL.

The chain recombines TRBV27 with TRBJ2-7; D possibly corresponds to TRBD1 (7 bases). The CDR3 loop spans 16 amino acids. Trimming cost V 5 bases and J 3 bases, with 20 bases left between them. Germline V gene sequence: CDR1 MNHEY, CDR2 SMNVEV (reference sequence). The CDR3: CASSVITGGQIYEQYF. In DNA form, the CDR3 reads TGTGCCAGCAGTGTAATCACCGGGGGACAGATCTACGAGCAGTACTTC.

The V call is TRBV27, the J call TRBJ2-5; 7 bases map to TRBD1. V shed 5 bases, J shed 9 bases, and the junction held 21 bases outside the gene matches. The CDR3 sequence is 17 residues long. Germline V gene lookup returns CDR1 MNHEY and CDR2 SMNVEV (reference sequence). Here the CDR3 reads CASSQRTGQGVIKAQYF. The CDR3 coding sequence is TGTGCCAGCAGTCAACGGACAGGCCAAGGTGTTATTAAGGCCCAGTACTTC.

The chain employs TRBV5-1 and TRBJ2-3; the match to TRBD2 covers 7 bases. V dropped 1 base and J dropped 0; count of bases not matched to a gene: 8. Germline-derived CDR1 and CDR2 are SGHRS and YFSETQ. This CDR3 has 17 amino acids. CDR3: CASSLFGSGRSTDTQYF. The DNA for the CDR3 is TGCGCCAGCAGCTTGTTTGGTAGCGGGCGTAGCACAGATACGCAGTATTTT.

In the case of this clone: Other DNA sequences in the sample encode the same CDR3. The chain is built from TRBV18 and TRBJ1-1, with 8 bases that match TRBD1. This CDR3 contains 14 residues. The V gene end was trimmed by 6 bases and the J gene end by 1 base; junction bases not matched to a gene: 4. Germline-derived CDR1 and CDR2 are KGHSH and LQKENI. DNA of the CDR3: TGTGCCAGCTCGCCGGGACAGGCGAACACTGAAGCTTTCTTT. Protein product: CASSPGQANTEAFF. The variable domain in full, with the rest retrieved from reference TRBV18 and TRBJ1-1, is NAGVMQNPRHLVRRRGQEARLRCSPMKGHSHVYWYRQLPEEGLKFMVYLQKENIIDESGMPKERFSAEFPKEGPSILRIQQVVRGDSAAYFCASSPGQANTEAFFGQGTRLTVV.

In its sample, this clone was seen once. CDR3 coding DNA: TGTGCAAGTCGCTTACGGCGGGGGACTTTAGGTGCTAAGCAGTTCTTC. This codes for CASRLRRGTLGAKQFF. The chain is built from TRBV12-2 and TRBJ2-1; no check of the table's D call, TRBD2, against the DNA was made. TRBV12-2 is given as a pseudogene. CDR3 length: 16 amino acids.

V gene TRBV10-3 combines with J gene TRBJ1-2; the match to TRBD1 covers 9 bases. V gave up 7 bases and J gave up 8 bases; unmatched junction bases: 11. Germline values: CDR1 ENHRY, CDR2 SYGVKD. This CDR3 contains 14 residues. The CDR3 coding sequence is TGTGCCATCAACAGACAGGGGGATCATCGGGGCTACACCTTC. Protein product: CAINRQGDHRGYTF.

The chain uses TRBV5-1 and TRBJ2-3; a weak D match, TRBD2 (5 bases). Deletions cut 2 bases from V and 0 bases from J, with 10 bases between. Germline V CDR1 and CDR2: SGHRS, YFSETQ. This CDR3 contains 15 residues. The CDR3: CASSFSWTSTDTQYF. DNA of the CDR3: TGCGCCAGCAGCTTTTCCTGGACTAGCACAGATACGCAGTATTTT.

The table lists this clone with a count of one. The V gene is TRBV18, the J gene TRBJ1-5; TRBD1 might be the D (6 bases). CDR3 size: 17 residues. V gave up 2 bases and J gave up 6 bases, with 20 bases separating them. Germline V gene lookup returns CDR1 KGHSH and CDR2 LQKENI. CDR3 coding DNA: TGTGCCAGCTCACCAAGGGGGGAAGGGGGGGCCCCTCAGCCCCAGCATTTT. It specifies CASSPRGEGGAPQPQHF.

This clone has only a few counts. The chain employs TRBV5-1 and TRBJ2-5; 12 bases line up with TRBD1. The CDR3 runs to 15 residues. Germline assignment: CDR1 SGHRS and CDR2 YFSETQ. The trim removed 6 bases at V and 5 bases at J, leaving 8 bases unmatched. Written as DNA, the CDR3 is TGCGCCAGCACACCGGGACAGGGGGCTCGGGAGACCCAGTACTTC. This codes for CASTPGQGARETQYF.

The chain links TRBV7-2 to TRBJ1-2, with 10 bases aligning to TRBD1. The ends lost 5 bases at V and 7 bases at J; junction bases unmatched: 7. Germline CDR1 reads SGHTA; CDR2 reads FQGNSA. This CDR3 spans 14 amino acids. The CDR3 region has the DNA TGTGCCAGCAGCAGCCGGGACAGGGGTTTTGGCTACACCTTC. The encoded protein is CASSSRDRGFGYTF.

V usage is TRBV5-6 and J usage is TRBJ1-4; 8 bases map to TRBD1. J gave up 6 bases and V 0 bases, and 4 bases lay outside the gene matches. Germline values: CDR1 SGHDT, CDR2 YYEEEE. The CDR3 contains 15 residues. Here the CDR3 DNA reads TGTGCCAGCAGCTTGGGGACAGGGAGGTATGAAAAACTGTTTTTT. Amino acids: CASSLGTGRYEKLFF.

The CDR3 bases are TGTGCCAGCAGCTTAGGACGGGGCAGGGGGGCCCCTAACTATGGCTACACCTTC. Amino acid sequence: CASSLGRGRGAPNYGYTF. The chain uses TRBV7-9 and TRBJ1-2, with 7 bases fitting TRBD1. The length of the CDR3 is 18 residues. V lost 1 base, J lost 0 bases, and 11 bases stayed unmatched. Germline lookup yields CDR1 SEHNR and CDR2 FQNEAQ (reference sequence).

The chain carries TRBV7-9 and TRBJ2-7; no reliable D call. The CDR3 loop spans 12 amino acids. Trimming cost V 4 bases and J 2 bases, with 6 bases left between them. The germline gives CDR1 SEHNR, CDR2 FQNEAQ (reference sequence). The CDR3 region has the DNA TGTGCCAGCAGCTGGGCCCCCTACGAGCAGTACTTC. Protein: CASSWAPYEQYF.

Of note for this clone: The identical CDR3 is also encoded by other nucleotide sequences in the sample. The genes are TRBV5-1 and TRBJ1-1; the match to TRBD1 covers 7 bases. Germline loops: CDR1 SGHRS, CDR2 YFSETQ. The CDR3 is made up of 14 amino acids. With 5 bases clipped from V and 2 bases from J, the junction kept 6 bases outside the gene matches. The CDR3 here is CASRSYRGNTEAFF. In nucleotides, the CDR3 is TGCGCCAGCAGGTCCTACAGGGGTAACACTGAAGCTTTCTTT.

This clone has just one count. The J gene is TRBJ2-3, the V gene TRBV6-5; D may be TRBD2 (5 bases). The V gene's germline CDR1 is MNHEY and CDR2 SVGAGI. V lost 8 bases and J 0 bases, leaving 12 bases between the germline ends. The CDR3 extends over 14 amino acids. The CDR3 spells CASQADSSTDTQYF. Here the CDR3 DNA reads TGTGCCAGCCAAGCGGACTCTAGCACAGATACGCAGTATTTT.

The chain couples TRBV5-1 to TRBJ2-3; TRBD2 matches 12 bases. The junction had 7 bases not matched to a gene; V was cut back by 0 bases and J by 2 bases. The length of the CDR3 is 18 residues. CDR1 is SGHRS, CDR2 YFSETQ, per germline. CDR3 sequence reads: CASSLGGLAGGTTDTQYF. The DNA of the CDR3 is TGCGCCAGCAGCTTGGGGGGACTAGCGGGCGGAACCACAGATACGCAGTATTTT.

The V gene is TRBV27, the J gene TRBJ2-4, with 10 bases aligning to TRBD1. The germline CDR1 and CDR2 sequences are MNHEY and SMNVEV (reference sequence). The junction had 13 bases not matched to a gene; V was cut back by 1 base and J by 7 bases. The CDR3 spans 18 residues. This CDR3 reads CASSLLGDGTGVENIQYF. The DNA for the CDR3 is TGTGCCAGCAGTTTATTAGGAGACGGGACAGGGGTTGAGAACATTCAGTACTTC.

This rearrangement joins TRBV9 to TRBJ1-3, with D tentatively TRBD1 (6 bases). The germline V gene has CDR1 SGDLS and CDR2 YYNGEE. V gave up 2 bases and J gave up 8 bases, with 17 bases separating them. The CDR3 is 15 residues long. CDR3 sequence reads: CASSVRQASWDTIYF. CDR3 DNA: TGTGCCAGCAGCGTTAGACAGGCATCTTGGGACACCATATATTTT.